This T cell receptor (beta chain) originates from a study of cytomegalovirus exposure and HLA in healthy donors. Losses at the gene ends were 0 bases for V and 4 bases for J; bases not matched to a gene: 7. CDR1 is ENHRY, CDR2 SYGVKD, per germline. The CDR3 consists of 16 residues. PCR used 60 Vbeta primers and 13 Jbeta primers. Here immunoSEQ multiplex PCR was the method, and the copy in TCRdb shows in-frame clones only, minus some. Here the sample spans over 130,000 clones, more than 55% being singletons. Healthy people donating bone marrow made up the donors. This clone was observed a single time. The antigen is undetermined. Study conclusions and caveats: In a later analysis, at a false discovery rate of 0.05, roughly 17,000 TCR beta sequences were associated with HLA alleles.

The chain has TRBV10-3 and TRBJ2-5; 8 bases are a match to TRBD1. This receptor was taken from a woman aged 55-69 years in good health and CMV-seronegative. Sequencing was done on a sample of PBMCs. This chain's CDR3 is CAISESWQGASETQYF. As DNA, the CDR3 is TGTGCCATCAGTGAGTCTTGGCAGGGGGCTTCAGAGACCCAGTACTTC.